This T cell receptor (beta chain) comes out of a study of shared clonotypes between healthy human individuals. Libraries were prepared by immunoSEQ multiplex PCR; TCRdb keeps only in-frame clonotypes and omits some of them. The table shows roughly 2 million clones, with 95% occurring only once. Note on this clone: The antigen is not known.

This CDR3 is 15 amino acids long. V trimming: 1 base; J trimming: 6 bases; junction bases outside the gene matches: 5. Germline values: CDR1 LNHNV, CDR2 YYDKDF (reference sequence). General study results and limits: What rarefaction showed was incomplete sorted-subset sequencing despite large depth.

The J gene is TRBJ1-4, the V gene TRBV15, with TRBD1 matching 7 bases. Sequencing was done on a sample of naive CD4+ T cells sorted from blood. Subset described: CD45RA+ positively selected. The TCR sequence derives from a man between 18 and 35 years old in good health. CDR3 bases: TGTGCCACCAGCAGAGCCGACAGGGTAGATGAAAAACTGTTTTTT. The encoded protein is CATSRADRVDEKLFF. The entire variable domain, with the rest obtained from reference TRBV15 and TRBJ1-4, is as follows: DAMVIQNPRYQVTQFGKPVTLSCSQTLNHNVMYWYQQKSSQAPKLLFHYYDKDFNNEADTPDNFQSRRPNTSFCFLDIRSPGLGDTAMYLCATSRADRVDEKLFFGSGTQLSVL.